This T cell receptor beta chain was sequenced for a study of T cells in Graves' hyperthyroidism and ophthalmopathy. Whole-study results and caveats: Among clonotypes expanded in thyroid above 0.001, most were also found in blood.

In patients aged 18 to 65, hyperthyroidism was newly diagnosed, with duration under 2 months. PBMCs were sourced from less than 12 ml fresh peripheral blood. Amplified TCR beta CDR3 regions came from RNA transcripts. The TCR CDR3 was amplified in a first-round RT-PCR using the HTBI primer set. TCRdb called the multiplex PCR reads again in MiXCR, with one record for every CDR3 protein. The sample lists around 240,000 distinct CDR3 sequences, roughly 15% occurring once. CDR3 length: 15 amino acids. From germline, CDR1 is SEHNR and CDR2 FQNEAQ (reference sequence). With 1 base clipped from V and 8 bases from J, the junction kept 6 bases outside the gene matches. This clonotype was recorded many times. Its antigen is not known.

This chain links TRBV7-9 with TRBJ1-4, with 8 bases matching TRBD1. This receptor was obtained from a middle-aged woman with Graves' hyperthyroidism that later progressed to Graves' ophthalmopathy. Material: blood. The CDR3 region has the DNA TGTGCCAGCAGCTTAGGGGACAGGCTCAACGAAAAACTGTTTTTT. Encoded protein: CASSLGDRLNEKLFF.